The T cell receptor beta chain under discussion was sequenced for a study of blood T cell repertoires in COVID-19. Study information: Sources were T cells, B-cell-depleted T cells, or PBMCs; the material itself was cDNA or gDNA.

Germline V gene data show CDR1 as WSHSY and CDR2 as SAAADI. The CDR3 covers 16 residues. Losses at the gene ends were 2 bases for V and 7 bases for J; bases not matched to a gene: 12. Profiling relied on immunoSEQ multiplex PCR, and the TCRdb table lists in-frame clones only, not all of them. Counted here are 57,000 or so clones, about nine tenths occurring once; the ten biggest clones make up over 20%. The chain carries TRBV10-2 and TRBJ1-2, with 8 bases that match TRBD1. The origin of this receptor is a woman aged 45-65 years with active or convalescent COVID-19. The material sequenced was peripheral blood. The DNA of the CDR3 is TGCGCCAGCAGTGAGCGTCCGAGGACAGGGTATAGTGGCTACACCTTC. Protein: CASSERPRTGYSGYTF.